The rows below give T cell receptor beta chains drawn from one sample of a study of blood T cells in healthy people across ages. Using its own MiXCR run on the 5' RACE reads, TCRdb lists one record per CDR3 protein. The repertoire holds approximately 960,000 distinct CDR3 sequences, with 29% as singletons. This sample also belongs to another study, concerning T cells of mothers and their children.

Input material: blood. The receptors stem from a woman between 40 and 55 years old in good health. The CDR3 runs from the conserved cysteine through the conserved F or W. The D gene is left open where the match is weak. For some rows the clone size is stated as once, few or many, or as a class when expanded; others skip it.

abundance	j_gene	len	d_gene	v_gene	CDR3nt	CDR3aa
few	TRBJ1-3	16	.	TRBV28	TGTGCCAGCAGTTTCAGCTCGAGGGGTTCTGGAAACACCATATATTTT	CASSFSSRGSGNTIYF
many	TRBJ2-1	13	.	TRBV29-1	TGCAGCGCCACGAAGGCGCCCTACAATGAGCAGTTCTTC	CSATKAPYNEQFF
many	TRBJ2-7	15	.	TRBV5-1	TGCGCCAGCAGCTACCGGGGGACGGGGATTTCCGAGCAGTACTTC	CASSYRGTGISEQYF
many	TRBJ2-7	14	.	TRBV28	TGTGCCAGCGCCGGCGCAGGAAATTTGCGCGAGCAGTACTTC	CASAGAGNLREQYF
.	TRBJ1-5	12	.	TRBV29-1	TGCAGCGTTGTATTGGGCAATCAGCCCCAGCATTTT	CSVVLGNQPQHF
.	TRBJ2-5	17	TRBD2	TRBV20-1	TGCAGTGCTCCCAGGGCTAGCGGGGGGGCCTGGGGAGAGACCCAGTACTTC	CSAPRASGGAWGETQYF
.	TRBJ2-2	15	TRBD2	TRBV11-2	TGTGCCAGCAGCCCTAGCGGGACGAACACCGGGGAGCTGTTTTTT	CASSPSGTNTGELFF
.	TRBJ1-2	14	TRBD1	TRBV7-6	TGTGCCAGCAGCTCCCCGGACAGGGGCTATGGCTACACCTTC	CASSSPDRGYGYTF
few	TRBJ1-2	15	.	TRBV7-2	TGTGCCAGCAGCTCTGAAGGGGAAGCCAAACCCGGCTACACCTTC	CASSSEGEAKPGYTF
.	TRBJ1-6	14	TRBD1	TRBV28	TGTGCCAGCAGTGGGGGACAGGGTGGTTCACCCCTCCACTTT	CASSGGQGGSPLHF
few	TRBJ1-2	15	.	TRBV6-5	TGTGCCAGCAGTTACTTCGTGGGCTCTAACTATGGCTACACCTTC	CASSYFVGSNYGYTF
few	TRBJ2-7	14	TRBD1	TRBV29-1	TGCAGCGTTGGATTAGGACAGGGGGCCTACGAGCAGTACTTC	CSVGLGQGAYEQYF
.	TRBJ1-1	13	.	TRBV7-2	TGTGCCAGCAGCCCCGACAGGTTGCGGGAAGCTTTCTTT	CASSPDRLREAFF
.	TRBJ2-7	14	TRBD1	TRBV30	TGTGCCTGGAGTGCCGGGACAGCCCCCTACGAGCAGTACTTC	CAWSAGTAPYEQYF
many	TRBJ2-5	15	.	TRBV12-3/TRBV12-4	TGTGCCAGCAGTTTTTTCCGAGACAGACAAGAGACCCAGTACTTC	CASSFFRDRQETQYF
many	TRBJ2-7	9	.	TRBV20-1	TGCAGTGCCGACAGCGAGCAGTACTTC	CSADSEQYF
.	TRBJ2-5	14	.	TRBV7-2	TGTGCCAGCAGCTTACAGGGTTGGGGGAATGAGCAGTACTTC	CASSLQGWGNEQYF
few	TRBJ1-1	16	.	TRBV6-5	TGTGCCAGCAACCTCGGGACACCGAATTCAAACACTGAAGCTTTCTTT	CASNLGTPNSNTEAFF
many	TRBJ2-6	16	.	TRBV7-8	TGTGCCAGCAGACTCGATCGGAACTCTGGGGCCAACGTCCTGACTTTC	CASRLDRNSGANVLTF
many	TRBJ2-7	15	TRBD1	TRBV24-1	TGTGCCACCAGTGATGCTTCAGGGGGCCTCTACGAGCAGTACTTC	CATSDASGGLYEQYF
.	TRBJ2-6	13	.	TRBV11-1	TGTGCCTGCAGCTTTTATGGGGCCAACGTCCTGACTTTC	CACSFYGANVLTF
few	TRBJ2-1	11	.	TRBV6-6	TGTGCCAGCAGTTATGATGGACAGCAGTTCTTC	CASSYDGQQFF
.	TRBJ2-5	16	TRBD1	TRBV28	TGTGCCAGCAGTGAAACGGGACAGACAATGCAAGAGACCCAGTACTTC	CASSETGQTMQETQYF
once	TRBJ1-2	14	TRBD1	TRBV3-1	TGTACCAGCAGCCAATCCGGGACAGGTAATGGCTACACCTTC	CTSSQSGTGNGYTF
many	TRBJ2-6	16	.	TRBV7-6	TGTGCCAGCAGCTTAGAATCCGGGGCTGGGGCCAACGTCCTGACTTTC	CASSLESGAGANVLTF
.	TRBJ2-3	15	TRBD2	TRBV6-2/TRBV6-3	TGTGCCAGCAGCAGGACTAGCGGGGGACGGGATACGCAGTATTTT	CASSRTSGGRDTQYF
many	TRBJ2-1	11	.	TRBV7-2	TGTGCCAGCAGCTTAGATCATAAGCAGTTCTTC	CASSLDHKQFF
few	TRBJ1-2	14	.	TRBV5-1	TGCGCCAGCAGGTGGCTGTCTCCGGGGTATGGCTACACCTTC	CASRWLSPGYGYTF
once	TRBJ2-1	16	.	TRBV5-6	TGTGCCAGCAGCTTGGCCTATGCAGGGGGGTACAATGAGCAGTTCTTC	CASSLAYAGGYNEQFF
many	TRBJ1-4	13	TRBD1	TRBV20-1	TGCAGTGCCCAGGACAGGGCAGGCGAAAAACTGTTTTTT	CSAQDRAGEKLFF
few	TRBJ1-2	14	TRBD1	TRBV14	TGTGCCAGCACCCAGGGGGCGACGAACTATGGCTACACCTTC	CASTQGATNYGYTF
once	TRBJ1-1	13	.	TRBV20-1	TGCAGTGCCCCCCCCGGGGGGAACACTGAAGCTTTCTTT	CSAPPGGNTEAFF
many	TRBJ1-5	13	.	TRBV25-1	TGTGCCAGTAAAGGGGCGGCGGGTCAGCCCCAGCATTTT	CASKGAAGQPQHF
.	TRBJ2-1	16	.	TRBV7-8	TGTGCCAGCAGCTTAGTGGGACTTAGCTCCTACAATGAGCAGTTCTTC	CASSLVGLSSYNEQFF
many	TRBJ2-7	14	.	TRBV6-5	TGTGCCAGCAGTTACATGGGGTCCTCCTACGAGCAGTACTTC	CASSYMGSSYEQYF
many	TRBJ2-7	14	TRBD1	TRBV10-2	TGCGCCAGCACCAGGGGGTTTCCCCCTTACGAGCAGTACTTC	CASTRGFPPYEQYF
few	TRBJ1-4	12	.	TRBV7-9	TGTGCCAGCAGCTCGAGGAATGAAAAACTGTTTTTT	CASSSRNEKLFF
few	TRBJ2-5	17	TRBD2	TRBV7-3	TGTGCCAGCAGTACAGGACCTCCGGGAGGAGGACAAGAGACCCAGTACTTC	CASSTGPPGGGQETQYF
few	TRBJ2-1	16	TRBD2	TRBV15	TGTGCCACCAGCAGAGAATTAGCGGGGGGCTACAATGAGCAGTTCTTC	CATSRELAGGYNEQFF
.	TRBJ2-7	12	.	TRBV30	TGTGCCTGGAGTGTACAAGGCTACGAGCAGTACTTC	CAWSVQGYEQYF
once	TRBJ2-7	15	.	TRBV27	TGTGCCAGCAGTTACCAATCCAGCGGCTCCTACGAGCAGTACTTC	CASSYQSSGSYEQYF
.	TRBJ2-3	14	TRBD2	TRBV20-1	TGCAGTGCCCCCGGGACTAGCGGGAGAAATACGCAGTATTTT	CSAPGTSGRNTQYF
.	TRBJ2-3	15	.	TRBV12-3/TRBV12-4	TGTGCCAGCACCCCAGGAGGATGGAGCACAGATGCGCAGTATTTT	CASTPGGWSTDAQYF
many	TRBJ2-7	15	TRBD1	TRBV27	TGTGCCAGCAGCGTGGGACAGGGCCTAACCTACGAGCAGTACTTC	CASSVGQGLTYEQYF
many	TRBJ2-5	18	TRBD1	TRBV28	TGTGCCAGCAGTTCCTTTAGCCCCGGACAGGGAAGACGCGAGACCCAGTACTTC	CASSSFSPGQGRRETQYF
few	TRBJ1-1	16	TRBD1	TRBV28	TGTGCCAGCAGTTCAGGGACAGCTTCCATGAACACTGAAGCTTTCTTT	CASSSGTASMNTEAFF